This record concerns one TCR beta chain sequence. CDR1 is KGHDR and CDR2 is SFDVKD in the germline V gene. Between the trimmed V and J ends, which lost 7 bases and 9 bases, there was a span of 10 bases. CDR3 length: 11 amino acids. The entry originates in a study of CD8 T cells in Susac syndrome. The multiple sclerosis control group comprised treatment-naive patients with stable or active relapsing-remitting disease. RNA in amounts of roughly 0.5 to 1 ug was reverse transcribed with random hexamers. Amplification of TCR beta CDR3 was carried out by immunoSEQ multiplex PCR, which covered 54 Vbeta and 13 Jbeta segments. TCRdb reanalysed the immunoSEQ multiplex PCR reads using MiXCR and keeps one entry per CDR3 protein. The sample lists roughly 200,000 distinct CDR3 sequences, 90% to 96% occurring once.

This receptor was obtained from a human donor with multiple sclerosis. The chain is built from TRBV24-1 and TRBJ2-3; no definite D call. The sample comprised CD4+ T cells from PBMCs. The CDR3 here is CATSQKGTQYF. The CDR3 bases are TGTGCCACCAGCCAGAAAGGGACGCAGTATTTT.